This T cell receptor (beta chain) was sequenced in a study of blood T cell repertoires in COVID-19. Participants, about 18 to 90 years old, spanned approximately 25 US areas. The CDR3 has 13 residues. Trimming took 6 bases from V and 3 from J, leaving 11 bases between them. Repertoires were generated with immunoSEQ multiplex PCR, while TCRdb's copy carries only in-frame clones and drops some. Altogether some 400,000 clones are present, approximately 89% being singletons, with the ten largest covering 1.7%. The rearrangement links TRBV12-3 or TRBV12-4 to TRBJ2-5; D unresolved. The TCR sequence derives from a woman younger than 45 who had recovered from COVID-19. Material for sequencing was PBMCs or T cells enriched from blood (not recorded which). Here the CDR3 reads CASSLHGEETQYF. The CDR3 bases are TGTGCCAGCAGCCTCCACGGTGAAGAGACCCAGTACTTC.